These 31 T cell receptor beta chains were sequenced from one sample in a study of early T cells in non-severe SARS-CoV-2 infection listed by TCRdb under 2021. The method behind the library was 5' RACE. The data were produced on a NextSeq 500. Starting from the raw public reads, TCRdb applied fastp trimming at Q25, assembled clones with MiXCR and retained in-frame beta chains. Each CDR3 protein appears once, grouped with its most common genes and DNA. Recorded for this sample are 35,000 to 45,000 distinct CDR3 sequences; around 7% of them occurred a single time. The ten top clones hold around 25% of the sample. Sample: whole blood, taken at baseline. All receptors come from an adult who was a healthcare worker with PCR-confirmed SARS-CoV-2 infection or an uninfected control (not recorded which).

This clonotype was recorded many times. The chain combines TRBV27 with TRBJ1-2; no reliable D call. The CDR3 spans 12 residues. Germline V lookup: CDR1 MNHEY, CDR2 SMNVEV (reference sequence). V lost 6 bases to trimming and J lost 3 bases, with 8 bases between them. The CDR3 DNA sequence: TGTGCCAGCAGAAGGGAAGACTATGGCTACACCTTC. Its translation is CASRREDYGYTF.

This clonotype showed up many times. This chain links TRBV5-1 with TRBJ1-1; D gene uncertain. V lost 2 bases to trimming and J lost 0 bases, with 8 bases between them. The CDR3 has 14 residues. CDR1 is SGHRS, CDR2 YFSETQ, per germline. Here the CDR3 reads CASSLLDLNTEAFF. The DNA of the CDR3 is TGCGCCAGCAGCTTACTCGACTTGAACACTGAAGCTTTCTTT.

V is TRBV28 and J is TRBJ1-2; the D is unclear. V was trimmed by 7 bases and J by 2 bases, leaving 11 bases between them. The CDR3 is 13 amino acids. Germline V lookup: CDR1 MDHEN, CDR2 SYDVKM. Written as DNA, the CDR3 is TGTGCCAGCACTTCAGTCCCGAACTATGGCTACACCTTC. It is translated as CASTSVPNYGYTF.

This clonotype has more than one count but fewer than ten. The CDR3 DNA reads TGCAGTGCTGAGGACGTCCCTAGCACAGATACGCAGTATTTT. Translated: CSAEDVPSTDTQYF. The chain employs TRBV20-1 and TRBJ2-3; D uncertain. This CDR3 is built from 14 residues. V was trimmed by 5 bases and J by 0 bases, leaving 12 bases between them. Germline V gene sequence: CDR1 DFQATT, CDR2 SNEGSKA (reference sequence).

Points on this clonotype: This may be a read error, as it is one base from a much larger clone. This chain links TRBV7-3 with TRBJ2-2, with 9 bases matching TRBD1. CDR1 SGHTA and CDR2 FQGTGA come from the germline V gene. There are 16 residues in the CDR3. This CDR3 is CVSSPPGTGLPGELFF. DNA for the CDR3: TGTGTCAGCAGCCCCCCCGGGACAGGGCTTCCCGGGGAGCTGTTTTTT.

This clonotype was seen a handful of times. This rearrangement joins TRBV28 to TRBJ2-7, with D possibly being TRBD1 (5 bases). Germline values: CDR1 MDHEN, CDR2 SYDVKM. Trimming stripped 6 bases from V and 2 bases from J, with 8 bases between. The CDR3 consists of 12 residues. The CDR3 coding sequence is TGTGCCAGCAGGACAGCCACCTACGAGCAGTACTTC. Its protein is CASRTATYEQYF.

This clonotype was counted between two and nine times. CDR3 in DNA: TGCAGTGCTATCGCCGTGGGACCCTACCAAGAGACCCAGTACTTC. It translates to CSAIAVGPYQETQYF. The chain carries TRBV20-1 and TRBJ2-5; D possibly matches TRBD1 or TRBD2 (5 bases each). The germline gives CDR1 DFQATT, CDR2 SNEGSKA (reference sequence). CDR3 length: 15 amino acids. Trimming removed 4 bases at V and 0 bases at J, with 15 bases between.

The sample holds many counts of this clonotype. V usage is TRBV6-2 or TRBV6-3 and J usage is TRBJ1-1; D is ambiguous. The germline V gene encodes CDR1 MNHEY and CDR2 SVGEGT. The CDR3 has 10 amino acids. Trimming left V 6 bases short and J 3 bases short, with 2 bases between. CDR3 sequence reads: CASSDTEAFF. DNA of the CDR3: TGTGCCAGCAGCGACACTGAAGCTTTCTTT.

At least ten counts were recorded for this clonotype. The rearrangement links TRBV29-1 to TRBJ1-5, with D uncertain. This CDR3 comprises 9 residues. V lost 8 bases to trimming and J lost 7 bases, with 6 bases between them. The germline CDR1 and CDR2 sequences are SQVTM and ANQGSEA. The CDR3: CSLVQPQHF. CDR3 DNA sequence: TGCAGCCTAGTCCAGCCCCAGCATTTT.

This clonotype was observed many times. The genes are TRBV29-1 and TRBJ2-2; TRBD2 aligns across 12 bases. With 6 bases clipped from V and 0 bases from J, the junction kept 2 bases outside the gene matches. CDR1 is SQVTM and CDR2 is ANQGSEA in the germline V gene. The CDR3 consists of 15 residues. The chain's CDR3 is CSVGTSGSNTGELFF. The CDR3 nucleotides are TGCAGCGTCGGGACTAGCGGGTCGAACACCGGGGAGCTGTTTTTT.

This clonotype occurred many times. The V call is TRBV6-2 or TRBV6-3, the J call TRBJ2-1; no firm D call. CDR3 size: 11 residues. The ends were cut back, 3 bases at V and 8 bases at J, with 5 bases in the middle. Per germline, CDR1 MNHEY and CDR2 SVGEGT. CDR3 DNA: TGTGCCAGCAGTTATCTCCATGAGCAGTTCTTC. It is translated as CASSYLHEQFF.

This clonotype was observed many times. Here the CDR3 reads CASSLAGTGVSYEQYF. CDR3 nucleotide sequence: TGTGCCAGCAGCTTGGCCGGGACAGGGGTTTCATACGAGCAGTACTTC. The chain employs TRBV5-4 and TRBJ2-7, with TRBD1 identical over 10 bases. Germline values: CDR1 SGHNT, CDR2 YYREEE (reference sequence). CDR3 length: 16 residues. V shed 0 bases, J shed 4 bases, and the junction held 7 bases outside the gene matches.

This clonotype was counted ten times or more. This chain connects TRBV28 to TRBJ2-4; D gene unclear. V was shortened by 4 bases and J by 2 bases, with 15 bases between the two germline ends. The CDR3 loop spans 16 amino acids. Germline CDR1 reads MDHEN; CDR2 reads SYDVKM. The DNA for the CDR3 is TGTGCCAGCAGTTCCCCTGGTCAGATAACCAAAAACATTCAGTACTTC. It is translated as CASSSPGQITKNIQYF. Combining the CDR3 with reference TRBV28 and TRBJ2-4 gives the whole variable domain DVKVTQSSRYLVKRTGEKVFLECVQDMDHENMFWYRQDPGLGLRLIYFSYDVKMKEKGDIPEGYSVSREKKERFSLILESASTNQTSMYLCASSSPGQITKNIQYFGAGTRLSVL.

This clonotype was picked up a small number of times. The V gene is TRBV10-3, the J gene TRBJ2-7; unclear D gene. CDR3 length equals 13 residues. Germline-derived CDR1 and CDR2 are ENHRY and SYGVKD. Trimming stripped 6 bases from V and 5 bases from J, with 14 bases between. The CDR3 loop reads CAISPGPTHEQYF. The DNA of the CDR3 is TGTGCCATCAGCCCTGGACCTACCCACGAGCAGTACTTC.

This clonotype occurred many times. The CDR3, as DNA: TGCAGTGCTAGTGAAGGACTAGCGGGAGCTATCGATACGCAGTATTTT. Residues: CSASEGLAGAIDTQYF. V and J are TRBV20-1 and TRBJ2-3, with 13 bases identical to TRBD2. V was pared by 3 bases and J by 6 bases, with 9 bases of the junction left unmatched. The CDR3 is 16 residues long. Germline V gene sequence: CDR1 DFQATT, CDR2 SNEGSKA (reference sequence).

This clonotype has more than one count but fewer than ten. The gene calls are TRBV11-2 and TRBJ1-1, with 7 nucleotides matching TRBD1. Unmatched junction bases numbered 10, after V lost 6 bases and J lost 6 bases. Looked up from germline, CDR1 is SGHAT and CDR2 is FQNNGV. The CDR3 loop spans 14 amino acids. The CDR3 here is CASRTGTESPEAFF. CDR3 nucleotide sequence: TGTGCCAGCAGGACCGGGACAGAGAGTCCTGAAGCTTTCTTT. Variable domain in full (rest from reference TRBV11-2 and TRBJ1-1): EAGVAQSPRYKIIEKRQSVAFWCNPISGHATLYWYQQILGQGPKLLIQFQNNGVVDDSQLPKDRFSAERLKGVDSTLKIQPAKLEDSAVYLCASRTGTESPEAFFGQGTRLTVV.

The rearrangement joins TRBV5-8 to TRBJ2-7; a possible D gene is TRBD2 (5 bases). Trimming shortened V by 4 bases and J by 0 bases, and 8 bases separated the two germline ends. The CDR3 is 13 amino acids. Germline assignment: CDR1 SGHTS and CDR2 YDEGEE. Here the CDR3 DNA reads TGTGCCAGCAGCGCGGCGGGCTCCTACGAGCAGTACTTC. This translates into CASSAAGSYEQYF.

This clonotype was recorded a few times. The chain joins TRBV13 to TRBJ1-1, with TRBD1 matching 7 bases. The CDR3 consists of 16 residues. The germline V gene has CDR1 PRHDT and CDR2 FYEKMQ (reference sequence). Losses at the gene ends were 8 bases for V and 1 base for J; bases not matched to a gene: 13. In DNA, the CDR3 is TGTGCCAGCCGCCCCCGTACAGGGGTGGAGAACACTGAAGCTTTCTTT. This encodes CASRPRTGVENTEAFF.

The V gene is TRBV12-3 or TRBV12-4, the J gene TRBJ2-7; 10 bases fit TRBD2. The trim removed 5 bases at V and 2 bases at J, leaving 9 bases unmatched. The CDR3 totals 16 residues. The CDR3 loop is CASSPVAGGSTYEQYF. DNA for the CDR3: TGTGCCAGCAGTCCGGTAGCGGGAGGCAGCACCTACGAGCAGTACTTC.

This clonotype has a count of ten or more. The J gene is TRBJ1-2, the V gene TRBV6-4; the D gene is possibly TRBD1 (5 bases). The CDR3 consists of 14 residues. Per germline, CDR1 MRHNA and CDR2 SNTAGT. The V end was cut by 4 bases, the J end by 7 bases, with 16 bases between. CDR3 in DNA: TGTGCCAGCAGTGCCGAATCCCAGGGTGGTGGCTACACCTTC. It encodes CASSAESQGGGYTF.

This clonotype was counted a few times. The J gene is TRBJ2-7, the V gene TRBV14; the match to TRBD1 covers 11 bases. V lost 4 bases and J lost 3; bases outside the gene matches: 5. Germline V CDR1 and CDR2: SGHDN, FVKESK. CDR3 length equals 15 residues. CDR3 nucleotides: TGTGCCAGCAGCCTTGAGGGACAGGGGGTCTACGAGCAGTACTTC. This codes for CASSLEGQGVYEQYF.

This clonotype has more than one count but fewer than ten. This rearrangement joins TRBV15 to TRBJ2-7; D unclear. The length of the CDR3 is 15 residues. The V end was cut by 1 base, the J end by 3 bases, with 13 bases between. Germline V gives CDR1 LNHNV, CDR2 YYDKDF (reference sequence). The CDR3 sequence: CATSRAASRYYEQYF. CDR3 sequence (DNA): TGTGCCACCAGCAGAGCCGCATCTAGGTACTACGAGCAGTACTTC.

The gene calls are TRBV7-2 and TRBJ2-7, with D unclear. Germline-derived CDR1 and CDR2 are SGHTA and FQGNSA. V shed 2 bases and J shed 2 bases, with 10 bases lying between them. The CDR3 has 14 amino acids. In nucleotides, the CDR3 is TGTGCCAGCAGCTTATCGGCCATTACCTACGAGCAGTACTTC. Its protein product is CASSLSAITYEQYF.

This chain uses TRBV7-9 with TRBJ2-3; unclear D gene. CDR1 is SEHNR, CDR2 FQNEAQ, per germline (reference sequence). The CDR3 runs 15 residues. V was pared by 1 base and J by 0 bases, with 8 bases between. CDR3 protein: CASSLGPASTDTQYF. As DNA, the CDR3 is TGTGCCAGCAGCTTAGGTCCCGCTAGCACAGATACGCAGTATTTT.

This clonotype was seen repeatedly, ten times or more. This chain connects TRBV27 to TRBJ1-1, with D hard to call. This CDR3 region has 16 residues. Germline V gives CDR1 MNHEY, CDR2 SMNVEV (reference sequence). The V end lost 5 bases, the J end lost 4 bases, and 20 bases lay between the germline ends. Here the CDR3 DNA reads TGTGCCAGCAGTCCCCGGCCTGAATTTGTGAGCACTGAAGCTTTCTTT. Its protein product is CASSPRPEFVSTEAFF.

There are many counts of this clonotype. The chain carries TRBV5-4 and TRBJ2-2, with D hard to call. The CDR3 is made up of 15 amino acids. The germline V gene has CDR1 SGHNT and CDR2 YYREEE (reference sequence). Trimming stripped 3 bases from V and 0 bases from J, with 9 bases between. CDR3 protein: CASSSRLTNTGELFF. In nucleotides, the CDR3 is TGTGCCAGCAGCTCCCGACTGACGAACACCGGGGAGCTGTTTTTT.

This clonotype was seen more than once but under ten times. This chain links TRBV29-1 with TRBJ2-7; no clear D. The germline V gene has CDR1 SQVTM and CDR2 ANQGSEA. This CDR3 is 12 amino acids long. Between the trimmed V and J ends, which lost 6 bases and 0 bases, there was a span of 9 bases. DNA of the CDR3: TGCAGCGTGCGATTGAACTCCTACGAGCAGTACTTC. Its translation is CSVRLNSYEQYF.

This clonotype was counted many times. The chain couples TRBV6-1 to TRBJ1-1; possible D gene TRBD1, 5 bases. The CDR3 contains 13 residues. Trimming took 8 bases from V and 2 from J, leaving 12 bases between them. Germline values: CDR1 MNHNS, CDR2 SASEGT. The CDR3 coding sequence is TGTGCCAGCCTTCAGACAGTTAACACTGAAGCTTTCTTT. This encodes CASLQTVNTEAFF.

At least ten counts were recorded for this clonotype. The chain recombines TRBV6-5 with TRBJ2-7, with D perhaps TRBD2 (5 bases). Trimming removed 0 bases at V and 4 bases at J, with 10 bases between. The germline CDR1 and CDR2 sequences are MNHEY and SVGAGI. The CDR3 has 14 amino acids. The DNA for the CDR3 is TGTGCCAGCAGTTACTCCGGGATGGGGTACGAGCAGTACTTC. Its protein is CASSYSGMGYEQYF.

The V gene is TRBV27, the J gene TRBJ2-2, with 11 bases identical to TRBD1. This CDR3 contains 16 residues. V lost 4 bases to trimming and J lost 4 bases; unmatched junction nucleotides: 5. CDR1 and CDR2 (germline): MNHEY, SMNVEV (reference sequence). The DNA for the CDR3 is TGTGCCAGCAGTTCCCCCGGGACAGGGGGCACCGGGGAGCTGTTTTTT. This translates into CASSSPGTGGTGELFF.

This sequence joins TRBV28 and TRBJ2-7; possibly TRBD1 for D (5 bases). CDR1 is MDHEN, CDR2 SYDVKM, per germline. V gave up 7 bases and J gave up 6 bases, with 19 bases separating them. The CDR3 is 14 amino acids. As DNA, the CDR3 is TGTGCCAGCACCCCGGCAGGGAAGGGTGGCGAGCAGTACTTC. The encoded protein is CASTPAGKGGEQYF.